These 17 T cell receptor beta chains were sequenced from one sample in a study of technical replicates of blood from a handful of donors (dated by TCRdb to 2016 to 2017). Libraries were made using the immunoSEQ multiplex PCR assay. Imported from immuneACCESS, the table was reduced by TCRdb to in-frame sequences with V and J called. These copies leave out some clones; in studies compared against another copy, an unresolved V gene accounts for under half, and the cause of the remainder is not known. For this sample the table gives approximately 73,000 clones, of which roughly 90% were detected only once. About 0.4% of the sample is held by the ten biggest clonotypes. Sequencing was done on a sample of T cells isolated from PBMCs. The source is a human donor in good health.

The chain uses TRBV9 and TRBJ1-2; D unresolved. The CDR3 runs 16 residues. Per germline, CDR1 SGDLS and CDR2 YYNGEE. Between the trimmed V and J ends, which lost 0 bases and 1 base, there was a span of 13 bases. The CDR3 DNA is TGTGCCAGCAGCGTAGCTCGGCAGGAAAGTAACTATGGCTACACCTTC. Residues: CASSVARQESNYGYTF.

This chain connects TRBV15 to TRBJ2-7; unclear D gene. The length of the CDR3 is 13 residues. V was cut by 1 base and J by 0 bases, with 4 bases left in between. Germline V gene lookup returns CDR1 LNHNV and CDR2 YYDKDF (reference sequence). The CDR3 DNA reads TGTGCCACCAGCAGAGGCAGCTCCTACGAGCAGTACTTC. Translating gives CATSRGSSYEQYF.

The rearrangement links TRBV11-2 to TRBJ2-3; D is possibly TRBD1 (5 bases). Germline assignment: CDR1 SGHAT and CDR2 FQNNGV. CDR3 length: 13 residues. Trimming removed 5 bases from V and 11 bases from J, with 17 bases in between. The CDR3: CASSPQGEGMQYF. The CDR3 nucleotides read TGTGCCAGCAGCCCCCAGGGCGAAGGGATGCAGTATTTT.

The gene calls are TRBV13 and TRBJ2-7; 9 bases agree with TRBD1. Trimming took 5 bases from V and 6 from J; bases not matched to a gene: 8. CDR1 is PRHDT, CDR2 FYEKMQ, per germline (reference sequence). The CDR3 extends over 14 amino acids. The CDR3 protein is CASSPRTGVSEQYF. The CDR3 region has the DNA TGTGCCAGCAGCCCTCGGACAGGGGTCAGCGAGCAGTACTTC.

The CDR3 reads CSVRGGKSYEQYF. The CDR3, as DNA: TGCAGCGTTCGGGGCGGGAAGTCCTACGAGCAGTACTTC. V gene TRBV29-1 combines with J gene TRBJ2-7, with a possible D match to TRBD2 (6 bases). This CDR3 contains 13 residues. Between the trimmed V and J ends, which lost 5 bases and 1 base, there was a span of 12 bases. Germline V CDR1 and CDR2: SQVTM, ANQGSEA.

In DNA form, the CDR3 reads TGTGCCAGCAGACCTCTAGCGGGAAGAGAGACCCAGTACTTC. Translating it yields CASRPLAGRETQYF. The chain uses TRBV6-5 and TRBJ2-5; 9 bases fit TRBD2. Germline CDR1 is MNHEY and CDR2 is SVGAGI. Trimming removed 6 bases from V and 4 bases from J; junction bases left unmatched: 6. The CDR3 consists of 14 residues.

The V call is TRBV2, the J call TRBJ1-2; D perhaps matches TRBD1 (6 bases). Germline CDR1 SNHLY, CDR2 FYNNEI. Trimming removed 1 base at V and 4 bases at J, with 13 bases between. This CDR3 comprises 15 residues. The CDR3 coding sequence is TGTGCCAGCAGTGAAGGGACAGTTCCAAGCTATGGCTACACCTTC. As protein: CASSEGTVPSYGYTF.

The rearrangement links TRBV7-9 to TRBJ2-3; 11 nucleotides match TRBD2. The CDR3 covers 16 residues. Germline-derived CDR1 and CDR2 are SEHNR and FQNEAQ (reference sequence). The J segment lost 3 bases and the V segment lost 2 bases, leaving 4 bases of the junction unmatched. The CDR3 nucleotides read TGTGCCAGCAGCTTACGGACTAGCGGGTCGACAGATACGCAGTATTTT. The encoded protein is CASSLRTSGSTDTQYF.

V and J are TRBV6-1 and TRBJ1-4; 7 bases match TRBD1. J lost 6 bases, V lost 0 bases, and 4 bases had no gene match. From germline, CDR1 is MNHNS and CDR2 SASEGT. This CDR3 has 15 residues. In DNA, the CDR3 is TGTGCCAGCAGTGAAGCCGGGAGGGGGCATGAAAAACTGTTTTTT. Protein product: CASSEAGRGHEKLFF.

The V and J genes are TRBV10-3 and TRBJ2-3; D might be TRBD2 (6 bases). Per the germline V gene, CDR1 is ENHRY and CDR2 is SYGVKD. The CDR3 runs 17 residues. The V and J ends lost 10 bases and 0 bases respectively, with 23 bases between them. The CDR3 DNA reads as TGTGCCACCACTCTTGGCGGTAGCGGTTCTAGCACAGATACGCAGTATTTT. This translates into CATTLGGSGSSTDTQYF.

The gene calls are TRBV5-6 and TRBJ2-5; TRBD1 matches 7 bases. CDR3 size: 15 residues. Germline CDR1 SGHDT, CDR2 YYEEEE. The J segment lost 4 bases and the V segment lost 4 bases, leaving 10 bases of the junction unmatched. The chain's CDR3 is CASSAGTGVGETQYF. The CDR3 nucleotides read TGTGCCAGCAGCGCCGGAACAGGGGTAGGAGAGACCCAGTACTTC.

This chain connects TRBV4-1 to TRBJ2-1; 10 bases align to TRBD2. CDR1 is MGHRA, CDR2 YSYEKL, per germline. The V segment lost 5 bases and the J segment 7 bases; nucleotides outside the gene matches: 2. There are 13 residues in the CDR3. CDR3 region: CASSGTSDNEQFF. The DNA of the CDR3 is TGCGCCAGCAGCGGGACTAGCGATAATGAGCAGTTCTTC.

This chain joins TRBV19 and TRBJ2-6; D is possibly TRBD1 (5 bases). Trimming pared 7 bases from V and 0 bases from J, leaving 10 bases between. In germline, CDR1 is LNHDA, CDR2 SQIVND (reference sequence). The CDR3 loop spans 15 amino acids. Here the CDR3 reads CASKGVDSGANVLTF. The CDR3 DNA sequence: TGTGCCAGTAAAGGGGTAGACTCTGGGGCCAACGTCCTGACTTTC. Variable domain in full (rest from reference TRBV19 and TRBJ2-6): DGGITQSPKYLFRKEGQNVTLSCEQNLNHDAMYWYRQDPGQGLRLIYYSQIVNDFQKGDIAEGYSVSREKKESFPLTVTSAQKNPTAFYLCASKGVDSGANVLTFGAGSRLTVL.

CDR3 bases: TGTGCCAGTAGTATAGTCGGCGGCAGTTCCAATCAGCCCCAGCATTTT. This gives the protein CASSIVGGSSNQPQHF. V gene TRBV19 combines with J gene TRBJ1-5; D is undetermined. Germline values: CDR1 LNHDA, CDR2 SQIVND (reference sequence). The CDR3 totals 16 residues. Trimming took off 1 base at V and 3 bases at J, with 13 bases between the two ends.

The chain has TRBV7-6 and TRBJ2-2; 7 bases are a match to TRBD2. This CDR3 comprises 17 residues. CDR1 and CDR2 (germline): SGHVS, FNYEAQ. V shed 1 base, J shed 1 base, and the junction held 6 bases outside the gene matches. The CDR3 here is CASSLVGASGNTGELFF. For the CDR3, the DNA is TGTGCCAGCAGCTTAGTCGGAGCTAGCGGGAACACCGGGGAGCTGTTTTTT. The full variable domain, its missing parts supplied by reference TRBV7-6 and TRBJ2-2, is GAGVSQSPRYKVTKRGQDVALRCDPISGHVSLYWYRQALGQGPEFLTYFNYEAQQDKSGLPNDRFSAERPEGSISTLTIQRTEQRDSAMYRCASSLVGASGNTGELFFGEGSRLTVL.

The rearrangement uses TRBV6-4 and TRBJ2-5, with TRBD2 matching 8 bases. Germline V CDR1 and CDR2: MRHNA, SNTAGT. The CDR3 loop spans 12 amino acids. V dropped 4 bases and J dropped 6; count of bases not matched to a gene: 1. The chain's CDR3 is CASSAGGQTQYF. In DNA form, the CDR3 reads TGTGCCAGCAGTGCGGGGGGGCAGACCCAGTACTTC.

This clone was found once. CDR3 sequence reads: CASSTRDSNEQFF. The CDR3, as DNA: TGTGCCAGCAGCACCCGGGACTCCAATGAGCAGTTCTTC. The V and J genes are TRBV11-3 and TRBJ2-1, with D perhaps TRBD2 (6 bases). Germline-derived CDR1 and CDR2 are SGHNT and YENEEA. Trimming stripped 5 bases from V and 6 bases from J, with 11 bases between. The CDR3 totals 13 residues.